The rows below give T cell receptor beta chains drawn from one sample of a study of blood T cell repertoires in COVID-19. Profiled with immunoSEQ multiplex PCR; TCRdb holds only in-frame clones, not every one. This table holds fewer than 250,000 clones, 80% to 95% found once. Sequencing was done on a sample of peripheral blood. The receptors originated from a man aged 30-40 years with COVID-19, enrolled during active disease. Both conserved end residues are part of each CDR3. The D gene is left open where the match is weak.

CDR3 | D | V
CASSGQLNTEAFF | NA | TRBV2
CASSHVDRVWTGELFF | NA | TRBV21-1
CASSQAQGNYGYTF | NA | TRBV3-1/TRBV3-2
CASSQGANEQYF | NA | TRBV19
CASSSGQGGLETQYF | TRBD1 | TRBV28
CATGLAGNYEQYF | TRBD2 | TRBV10-3
CASSLGRGWGYTF | NA | TRBV12-3/TRBV12-4
CASSLAGTSSPLHF | NA | TRBV5-1
CASTSSVHTGELFF | NA | TRBV4-1
CASSRPTGTPYTDTQYF | NA | TRBV4-1
CASSLKGARDTEAFF | TRBD1 | TRBV5-1
CASSPRNRDVAVYGYTF | NA | TRBV18
CASSQSQGFYEQYF | NA | TRBV19
CASSYGQGANQPQHF | TRBD1 | TRBV6-5